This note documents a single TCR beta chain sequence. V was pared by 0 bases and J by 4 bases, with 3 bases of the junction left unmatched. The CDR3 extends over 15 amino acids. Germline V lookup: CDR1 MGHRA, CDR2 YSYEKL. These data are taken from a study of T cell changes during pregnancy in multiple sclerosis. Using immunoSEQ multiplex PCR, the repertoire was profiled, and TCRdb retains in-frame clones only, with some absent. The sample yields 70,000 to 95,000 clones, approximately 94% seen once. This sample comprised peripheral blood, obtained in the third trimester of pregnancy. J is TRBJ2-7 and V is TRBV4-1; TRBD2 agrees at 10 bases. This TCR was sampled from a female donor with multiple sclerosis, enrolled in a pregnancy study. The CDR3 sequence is CASSQEAGGPYEQYF. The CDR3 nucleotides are TGCGCCAGCAGCCAAGAAGCGGGAGGGCCGTACGAGCAGTACTTC.